This TCR beta chain appears in the sequencing data of a study of blood T cell repertoires in COVID-19. Study-level information: Sites in the United States, Italy and Spain provided acute and convalescent COVID-19 samples. T cells, B-cell-depleted T cells, or PBMCs supplied cDNA or gDNA.

In the original analysis: By means of reference gene primer amplification, nucleated cell counts were estimated. Only in-frame clones appear in the TCRdb table, and some are missing; sequencing was by immunoSEQ multiplex PCR. D and trimming come from the DNA, and the V and J calls and clone size come from that table. The profile covers roughly 200,000 clones, with 80% to 90% appearing a single time and 1.5% taken by the ten largest. This CDR3 has 15 amino acids. Germline V gives CDR1 MNHEY, CDR2 SVGAGI. V trimming: 6 bases; J trimming: 7 bases; junction bases outside the gene matches: 9. The receptor comes from a young man with active or convalescent COVID-19. The sample comprised peripheral blood. V and J are TRBV6-5 and TRBJ1-6, with 7 bases matching TRBD1. The CDR3 sequence: CASSAEQGPNSPLHF. As DNA, the CDR3 is TGTGCCAGCAGCGCGGAACAGGGGCCGAATTCACCCCTCCACTTT.